This T cell receptor beta chain is drawn from a study of blood T cells in healthy people across ages. Across the study: Template switching picked up about one barcoded beta molecule for each two T cells. Study observations and caveats: CMV status of donors was unknown, possibly confounding expanded clonotype changes. Roughly linearly, TCR beta diversity per million T cells fell as age increased.

Worth noting for this clonotype: The antigen remains unidentified.

The CDR3 totals 15 residues. Trimming shortened V by 6 bases and J by 13 bases, and 25 bases separated the two germline ends. Germline CDR1 and CDR2: MNHEY and SVGEGT. The second PCR ran about 6 to 11 cycles with a sample-barcoded 5' primer and J-beta primers. All samples gave at least 2.5 million CDR3-containing paired-end reads. One entry per CDR3 protein, called by TCRdb with MiXCR from the 5' RACE reads. The sample yields 1.5 million to 2 million distinct CDR3 sequences, about two fifths seen once. The chain links TRBV6-2 or TRBV6-3 to TRBJ2-4; the D gene could be TRBD1 or TRBD2 (7 bases each). This clonotype was obtained from a human donor in good health. Sequenced material: blood. This CDR3 is CASSPRGGHFTEQYF. For the CDR3, the DNA is TGTGCCAGCAGCCCCAGGGGGGGGCACTTTACGGAGCAGTACTTC.